This is a list of T cell receptor beta chains from one sample in a study of T cells in Graves' hyperthyroidism and ophthalmopathy. Via MiXCR, TCRdb re-called the multiplex PCR reads, giving one row per CDR3 protein. The sample shows 650,000 to 800,000 distinct CDR3 sequences, nearly 45% of them seen only once. The sequenced material came from peripheral blood or thyroid tissue (not recorded which). These receptors came from an adult man with Graves' disease, either hyperthyroidism or ophthalmopathy (not recorded which). The CDR3 runs from the conserved cysteine through the conserved F or W. The D gene is left open where the match is weak. Size is omitted from some rows. Given values are once, few, many or a class for expanded clones.

j_call	d_call	clone_size	v_call	cdr3_nt	cdr3_aa
TRBJ1-5	-	few	TRBV7-9	TGTGCCAGCAGCTTAGCGCTGGGTAAGCCCCAGCATTTT	CASSLALGKPQHF
TRBJ2-7	-	-	TRBV20-1	TGCAGTGCTTGCCCGGCCGGGAACCCCTACGAGCAGTACTTC	CSACPAGNPYEQYF
TRBJ2-5	-	few	TRBV7-9	TGTGCCAGCAGTGAAGCGGGCTATTCGGAGACCCAGTACTTC	CASSEAGYSETQYF
TRBJ2-5	-	few	TRBV12-3/TRBV12-4	TGTGCCAGCAGTTTCTTAGCGGCCTCAGGGACCCAGTACTTC	CASSFLAASGTQYF
TRBJ1-1	-	few	TRBV11-2	TGTGCCAGCAGCTTGCGACAGATCACTGAAGCTTTCTTT	CASSLRQITEAFF
TRBJ2-7	-	once	TRBV10-3	TGTGCCATCGGGGACGGTCCGGGGCGCCTTTCCTACGAGCAGTACTTC	CAIGDGPGRLSYEQYF
TRBJ2-7	-	-	TRBV2	TGTGCCAGCAGTGAGGGGGTAGACGAGCAGTACTTC	CASSEGVDEQYF
TRBJ2-7	TRBD1	many	TRBV29-1	TGCAGCGTAGGGCACAGGGGGGAGCAGTACTTC	CSVGHRGEQYF
TRBJ1-1	-	many	TRBV10-3	TGTGCCATCAGTGATTTCGGGGAAGTTTCCGAAGCTTTCTTT	CAISDFGEVSEAFF
TRBJ1-2	-	many	TRBV5-1	TGCGCCAGCAAGGTCTCGGGATTGGAAGGCTACACCTTC	CASKVSGLEGYTF
TRBJ1-1	-	-	TRBV7-9	TGTGCCAGCAGCTTGGTAAGGGGCGCGGGGGACACTGAAGCTTTCTTT	CASSLVRGAGDTEAFF
TRBJ2-2	-	-	TRBV7-8	TGTGCCAGCAGCTTACCCTACGGGGAGCTGTTTTTT	CASSLPYGELFF
TRBJ2-5	-	many	TRBV7-9	TGTGCCAGCAGACCTGAGGGTCAAGAGACCCAGTACTTC	CASRPEGQETQYF
TRBJ2-2	-	few	TRBV2	TGTGCCAGCAGTTACTCGTCCGGCGGGGAGCTGTTTTTT	CASSYSSGGELFF
TRBJ2-7	TRBD2	-	TRBV11-1	TGTGCCAGCAGCCGGACTAGCGGGAGTATCTACGAGCAGTACTTC	CASSRTSGSIYEQYF
TRBJ1-5	-	-	TRBV19	TGTGCCAGTAGTATAGGTCCAAGCTCCACTAGCAATCAGCCCCAGCATTTT	CASSIGPSSTSNQPQHF
TRBJ2-7	-	-	TRBV29-1	TGCAGCGAAATCCAGGGGACCTACGAGCAGTACTTC	CSEIQGTYEQYF
TRBJ1-6	TRBD1	-	TRBV20-1	TGCAGTGCTAGTCATCAGGGGGTGAATTCACCCCTCCACTTT	CSASHQGVNSPLHF
TRBJ1-6	-	few	TRBV7-8	TGTGCCAGCGGAATCGGGACACCTGTTTCACCCCTCCACTTT	CASGIGTPVSPLHF
TRBJ1-3	-	many	TRBV7-9	TGTGCCAGCACCCGGGACACCTCTGGAAACACCATATATTTT	CASTRDTSGNTIYF
TRBJ2-3	TRBD2	once	TRBV5-4	TGTGCCAGCAGCTTGGGCGGGAGTGGGCAGTATTTT	CASSLGGSGQYF
TRBJ1-2	-	few	TRBV20-1	TGCAGTGCAGCGGGGGGATGGGGTGGCTACACCTTC	CSAAGGWGGYTF
TRBJ2-5	TRBD1	many	TRBV24-1	TGTGCCACCAGTCTCGGACAGGTAGAAGAGACCCAGTACTTC	CATSLGQVEETQYF
TRBJ1-1	TRBD1	few	TRBV7-6	TGTGCTAGCAGGAACCCGGGACAGCACACTGAAGCTTTCTTT	CASRNPGQHTEAFF
TRBJ2-6	-	-	TRBV2	TGTGCCAGCAGCCGTGACTACTCTGGGGCCAACGTCCTGACTTTC	CASSRDYSGANVLTF
TRBJ1-1	TRBD1	few	TRBV5-6	TGTGCCAGCAGCTTTACAGGGGCGAACACTGAAGCTTTCTTT	CASSFTGANTEAFF
TRBJ1-3	-	many	TRBV19	TGTGCCAGTAGTCCCACCGGGATCTCTGGAAACACCATATATTTT	CASSPTGISGNTIYF
TRBJ1-1	-	few	TRBV9	TGTGCCAGCAGCCATGTTACGGCGACGAACACTGAAGCTTTCTTT	CASSHVTATNTEAFF
TRBJ2-5	TRBD2	-	TRBV20-1	TGCAGTGCTGACCACTCTACTAGCGGGAGAATAGGAGAGACCCAGTACTTC	CSADHSTSGRIGETQYF
TRBJ1-1	-	-	TRBV7-9	TGTGCCAGCAGCTTTCAGGGGTTCGTGGACACTGAAGCTTTCTTT	CASSFQGFVDTEAFF
TRBJ1-5	TRBD1	-	TRBV10-3	TGTGCCATCAGCGAGGGACAGGCCAGCAATCAGCCCCAGCATTTT	CAISEGQASNQPQHF
TRBJ1-6	TRBD1	many	TRBV2	TGTGCCAGCAGGAGACAGGGGCCTAATTCACCCCTCCACTTT	CASRRQGPNSPLHF
TRBJ1-2	TRBD1	-	TRBV10-3	TGTGCCAGCAGCAGACAGACAGGGCTCTATGGCTACACCTTC	CASSRQTGLYGYTF
TRBJ1-5	TRBD1	few	TRBV9	TGCGCCAGCAGGCCGGACAGGGATCAGCCCCAGCATTTT	CASRPDRDQPQHF
TRBJ1-1	TRBD1	-	TRBV25-1	TGTGCCAGCAGTGCTGGGGGACAGGTGAACACTGAAGCTTTCTTT	CASSAGGQVNTEAFF
TRBJ1-5	-	-	TRBV2	TGTGCCAGCAGTTTATGGGGGGGAAAGCCCCAGCATTTT	CASSLWGGKPQHF
TRBJ1-4	-	many	TRBV2	TGTGCCAGCAGGGCCCAGGGTTACGAAAAACTGTTTTTT	CASRAQGYEKLFF
TRBJ1-4	-	many	TRBV29-1	TGCAGCGCTACGGCCGGGGGTGGGGAAAAACTGTTTTTT	CSATAGGGEKLFF
TRBJ1-1	-	-	TRBV24-1	TGTGCCAGCAGACTGACAGCTTCGAGCACTGAAGCTTTCTTT	CASRLTASSTEAFF
TRBJ1-2	-	many	TRBV7-9	TGTGCCAGCAGCTTACTTTCAGGCGATGGCTACACCTTC	CASSLLSGDGYTF
TRBJ1-5	TRBD1	-	TRBV2	TGTGCCAGCAGCTTAGCGCAGGGACAGGACGATAGCAATCAGCCCCAGCATTTT	CASSLAQGQDDSNQPQHF
TRBJ1-5	-	few	TRBV11-2	TGTGCCAGCAGCCAAACTACAGGGAGCACTCAGCCCCAGCATTTT	CASSQTTGSTQPQHF
TRBJ1-2	TRBD1	many	TRBV5-1	TGCGCCAGCAGCTTGCTGTCAGGGGGCTATGATGGCTACACCTTC	CASSLLSGGYDGYTF
TRBJ2-7	TRBD2	few	TRBV7-8	TGTGCCAGCAGCTTAGAACGGGGCGGGGGCTCCTACGAGCAGTACTTC	CASSLERGGGSYEQYF
TRBJ1-1	-	-	TRBV10-3	TGTGCCATCAGTGAGCCCATGTCAGACACTGAAGCTTTCTTC	CAISEPMSDTEAFF
TRBJ1-1	-	-	TRBV9	TGTGCCAGCAGTTACTCGTCGGCAGGATCCCTGAACACTGAAGCTTTCTTT	CASSYSSAGSLNTEAFF
TRBJ2-5	TRBD1	many	TRBV7-2	TGTGCCAGCAGCTCCGACAGGGTTCAAGAGACCCAGTACTTC	CASSSDRVQETQYF
TRBJ2-2	TRBD1	many	TRBV24-1	TGTGCCACCAGTGACCCTGGGACAGCGAACACCGGGGAGCTGTTTTTT	CATSDPGTANTGELFF
TRBJ1-5	-	-	TRBV29-1	TGCAGCCAACAGGGTAGCAATCAGCCCCAGCATTTT	CSQQGSNQPQHF
TRBJ1-2	-	-	TRBV19	TGTGCCAGTGTGAAGGGATTCCATGGCTACACCTTC	CASVKGFHGYTF
TRBJ1-1	-	-	TRBV11-2	TGTGCCTGGAGTGTACGGGGTAACACTGAAGCTTTCTTT	CAWSVRGNTEAFF
TRBJ1-4	-	-	TRBV25-1	TGTGCCAGCACTTGTTACGCGGGGGCCGCTAATGAAAAACTGTTTTTT	CASTCYAGAANEKLFF
TRBJ1-6	-	many	TRBV7-2	TGTGCCAGCAGCTTAGGACCGAGAAATTCACCCCTCCACTTT	CASSLGPRNSPLHF
TRBJ1-4	TRBD1	many	TRBV20-1	TGCAGTGCTAGCCTTAGGACAGGGACTAATGAAAAACTGTTTTTT	CSASLRTGTNEKLFF
TRBJ2-7	-	few	TRBV7-6	TGTGCCAGCAGCCGGCTTAGCGGTAGCTCCTACGAGCAGTACTTC	CASSRLSGSSYEQYF
TRBJ1-1	-	many	TRBV20-1	TGCAGTGGATGGACGAACACTGAAGCTTTCTTT	CSGWTNTEAFF
TRBJ2-5	TRBD2	few	TRBV6-5	TGTGCCAGCAGCCAACCCAGGACTAGCGGCCAAGAGACCCAGTACTTC	CASSQPRTSGQETQYF
TRBJ1-2	-	-	TRBV11-2	TGTGCCAGCAGTGTCCCGACAGTCTCTAACTATGGCTACACCTTC	CASSVPTVSNYGYTF
TRBJ2-7	-	-	TRBV20-1	TGCAGTGCGCTGGGGACTTCTTATTACGAGCAGTACTTC	CSALGTSYYEQYF
TRBJ1-1	TRBD1	-	TRBV29-1	TGCAGCGTTGAAGATCATGGGCAGGGGGGAGCTTTCTTT	CSVEDHGQGGAFF